The 3 T cell receptor beta chains below were found in one sample sequenced in a study of cytomegalovirus exposure and HLA in healthy donors. Primers for the PCR totalled 60 Vbeta and 13 Jbeta. The table came from immunoSEQ multiplex PCR; TCRdb's copy has only in-frame clones and leaves some out. This sample has 50,000 to 60,000 clones, with roughly 81% found just once. Material for sequencing was PBMCs. These receptors were taken from a woman in her forties in good health and CMV-seropositive.

The CDR3 coding sequence is TGCGCCAGCAGCTTTTCCAGCGGGGGGGCCCCGACCCAGTACTTC. Translating gives CASSFSSGGAPTQYF. The chain combines TRBV5-1 with TRBJ2-5; TRBD2 agrees at 10 bases. Germline-derived CDR1 and CDR2 are SGHRS and YFSETQ. Trimming cost V 2 bases and J 7 bases; bases outside gene matches: 8. The CDR3 is 15 amino acids.

V usage is TRBV6-1 and J usage is TRBJ1-6; D is possibly TRBD1 (5 bases). This CDR3 is built from 15 residues. Germline V gene lookup returns CDR1 MNHNS and CDR2 SASEGT. V dropped 6 bases and J dropped 1 base, with 10 bases sitting between them. CDR3 residues: CASSGTGSYNSPLHF. DNA of the CDR3: TGTGCCAGCAGCGGAACAGGTTCCTATAATTCACCCCTCCACTTT.

This clone was seen once. The genes are TRBV19 and TRBJ1-3; perhaps TRBD1 as D (5 bases). Looked up from germline, CDR1 is LNHDA and CDR2 is SQIVND (reference sequence). V lost 7 bases and J 4 bases, leaving 14 bases between the germline ends. This CDR3 spans 14 amino acids. The CDR3: CASTKRGSGNTIYF. DNA of the CDR3: TGTGCCAGTACCAAAAGGGGCAGCGGAAACACCATATATTTT.